In its sample, the clone carrying this T cell receptor beta chain was seen many times. The antigen is undetermined. The related graft donor's blood sample was taken on the day of bone marrow donation. The entry originates in a study of T cells after posttransplantation cyclophosphamide. General observations from the study: Recipient CMV seropositivity and CMV reactivation strongly tracked TRB clonality. Later post-transplant blood repertoires were often dominated by donor CD8+ memory clones. TRB overlap between skin or GI tissue T cells and blood was limited.

Germline V gene sequence: CDR1 SGHRS, CDR2 YFSETQ. The V gene end was trimmed by 3 bases and the J gene end by 6 bases; junction bases not matched to a gene: 7. CDR3 size: 14 residues. Method: immunoSEQ multiplex PCR; TCRdb's copy keeps in-frame clones and lacks some. Recorded here are about 33,000 clones, none singletons. V is TRBV5-1 and J is TRBJ2-7, with 9 bases matching TRBD1. This clonotype was obtained from a girl aged 10 to 17 in good health, CMV-negative, and a related stem cell transplant donor. Sequenced input: PBMCs. The CDR3 DNA reads TGCGCCAGCAGCTCAAGGACAGGGGAGGGCGAGCAGTACTTC. It encodes CASSSRTGEGEQYF.